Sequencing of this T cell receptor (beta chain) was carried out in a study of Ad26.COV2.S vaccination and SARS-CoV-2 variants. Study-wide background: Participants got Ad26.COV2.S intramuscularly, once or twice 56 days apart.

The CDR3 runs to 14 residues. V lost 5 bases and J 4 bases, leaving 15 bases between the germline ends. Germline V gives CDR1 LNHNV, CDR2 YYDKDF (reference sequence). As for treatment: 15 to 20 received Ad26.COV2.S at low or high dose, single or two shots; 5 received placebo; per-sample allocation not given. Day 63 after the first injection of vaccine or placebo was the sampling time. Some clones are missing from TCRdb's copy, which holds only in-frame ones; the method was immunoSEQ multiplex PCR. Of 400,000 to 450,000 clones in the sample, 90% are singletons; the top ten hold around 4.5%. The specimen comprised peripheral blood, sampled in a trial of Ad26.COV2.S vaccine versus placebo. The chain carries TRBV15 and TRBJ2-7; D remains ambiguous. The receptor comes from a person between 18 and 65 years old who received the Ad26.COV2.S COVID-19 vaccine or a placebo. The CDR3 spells CATSVGRTRYEQYF. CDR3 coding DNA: TGTGCCACCAGCGTCGGGCGGACCAGGTACGAGCAGTACTTC.